The 32 T cell receptor beta chains below all came from one sample that was sequenced in a study of T cells in localized non-small cell lung cancer. TCRdb's table, derived via immunoSEQ multiplex PCR, lists solely in-frame clones and lacks some. The sample lists some 54,000 clones; around three quarters were seen once. Source: PBMCs, taken before any cancer treatment. The receptors here all came from a woman aged 40-69 years with stage II lung adenocarcinoma.

This chain joins TRBV6-5 and TRBJ2-4, with D possibly matching TRBD2 (7 bases). V lost 6 bases, J lost 9 bases, and 18 bases lay in between. The CDR3 has 14 amino acids. Germline CDR1 reads MNHEY; CDR2 reads SVGAGI. Here the CDR3 reads CASRTGGTKSIQYF. The DNA of the CDR3 is TGTGCCAGCAGGACAGGTGGGACTAAGAGCATTCAGTACTTC.

The gene calls are TRBV7-2 and TRBJ2-5, with a weak D call TRBD1 (6 bases). CDR1 is SGHTA, CDR2 FQGNSA, per germline. This CDR3 has 14 residues. V lost 1 base and J 5 bases, leaving 11 bases between the germline ends. The CDR3, as DNA: TGTGCCAGCAGCTTAGGGACAGCTCGGGAGACCCAGTACTTC. Translation: CASSLGTARETQYF.

This clone came up a few times. This sequence joins TRBV30 and TRBJ1-4, with no clear D. Per the germline V gene, CDR1 is GTSNPN and CDR2 is SVGIG (reference sequence). V was clipped by 0 bases and J by 11 bases, with 16 bases between them. This CDR3 has 14 residues. CDR3 residues: CAWSVRGQVGKLFF. In nucleotides, the CDR3 is TGTGCCTGGAGTGTACGTGGGCAGGTCGGGAAACTGTTTTTT.

This clone was observed many times. The chain couples TRBV30 to TRBJ2-7, with TRBD1 matching over 8 bases. Germline CDR1 reads GTSNPN; CDR2 reads SVGIG (reference sequence). V shed 4 bases, J shed 3 bases, and the junction held 14 bases outside the gene matches. CDR3 size: 16 residues. The CDR3 sequence: CAWNAIQTGEVYEQYF. In DNA form, the CDR3 reads TGTGCCTGGAATGCCATCCAGACAGGGGAGGTCTACGAGCAGTACTTC.

The chain recombines TRBV18 with TRBJ2-1, with 12 bases aligning to TRBD2. With 3 bases clipped from V and 7 bases from J, the junction kept 7 bases outside the gene matches. Germline V gene sequence: CDR1 KGHSH, CDR2 LQKENI. The CDR3 loop spans 16 amino acids. The CDR3 spells CASSPWTSGVLNEQFF. The CDR3 DNA reads as TGTGCCAGCTCACCTTGGACTAGCGGGGTGTTAAATGAGCAGTTCTTC.

This clone was seen a handful of times. V gene TRBV5-1 combines with J gene TRBJ1-4; D not certain. The V end was cut by 4 bases, the J end by 6 bases, with 13 bases between. The V gene's germline CDR1 is SGHRS and CDR2 YFSETQ. CDR3 length: 14 amino acids. The CDR3 region is CASSPSTADEKLFF. The CDR3, as DNA: TGCGCCAGCAGCCCCTCGACGGCAGATGAAAAACTGTTTTTT. Filled out from reference TRBV5-1 and TRBJ1-4, the complete variable domain reads KAGVTQTPRYLIKTRGQQVTLSCSPISGHRSVSWYQQTPGQGLQFLFEYFSETQRNKGNFPGRFSGRQFSNSRSEMNVSTLELGDSALYLCASSPSTADEKLFFGSGTQLSVL.

This clone was seen ten or more times. The chain joins TRBV6-5 to TRBJ2-2, with D possibly TRBD1 on 5 matching bases. The CDR3 has 14 amino acids. V was shortened by 4 bases and J by 3 bases, with 9 bases between the two germline ends. CDR1 and CDR2 (germline): MNHEY, SVGAGI. The CDR3 DNA is TGTGCCAGCAGTTGGGGCAGATACACCGGGGAGCTGTTTTTT. As protein: CASSWGRYTGELFF.

V is TRBV6-6 and J is TRBJ1-5; D unclear. CDR1 and CDR2 (germline): MNHNY, SVGAGI (reference sequence). V dropped 0 bases and J dropped 3 bases, with 9 bases sitting between them. The CDR3 is 15 residues long. Here the CDR3 reads CASSYSLGSNQPQHF. In DNA, the CDR3 is TGTGCCAGCAGTTACTCGTTGGGCTCCAATCAGCCCCAGCATTTT.

The rearrangement joins TRBV18 to TRBJ1-1; D is unclear. Per the germline V gene, CDR1 is KGHSH and CDR2 is LQKENI. Deletions cut 2 bases from V and 1 base from J, with 5 bases between. This CDR3 contains 13 residues. Here the CDR3 reads CASSPEGNTEAFF. The CDR3 DNA reads as TGTGCCAGCTCACCAGAGGGGAACACTGAAGCTTTCTTT. The full variable domain, its missing parts supplied by reference TRBV18 and TRBJ1-1, is NAGVMQNPRHLVRRRGQEARLRCSPMKGHSHVYWYRQLPEEGLKFMVYLQKENIIDESGMPKERFSAEFPKEGPSILRIQQVVRGDSAAYFCASSPEGNTEAFFGQGTRLTVV.

This sequence joins TRBV6-1 and TRBJ2-1; TRBD2 agrees at 9 bases. The V segment lost 7 bases and the J segment 10 bases; nucleotides outside the gene matches: 11. The CDR3 length is 14 residues. In germline, CDR1 is MNHNS, CDR2 SASEGT. The CDR3 DNA follows: TGTGCCAGCATCCCGGGACTAGCAGGAGGAGAGCAGTTCTTC. This gives the protein CASIPGLAGGEQFF.

The chain uses TRBV19 and TRBJ1-2; no clear D gene. V lost 8 bases and J 3 bases, leaving 7 bases between the germline ends. The CDR3 loop spans 11 amino acids. The germline CDR1 and CDR2 sequences are LNHDA and SQIVND (reference sequence). The DNA of the CDR3 is TGTGCCAGTTCTCAAGACTATGGCTACACCTTC. Its translation is CASSQDYGYTF.

The sample holds one count of this clone. The gene calls are TRBV19 and TRBJ1-1, with 10 bases matching TRBD1. J was trimmed by 11 bases and V by 5 bases; bases with no gene match: 8. There are 13 residues in the CDR3. Germline values: CDR1 LNHDA, CDR2 SQIVND (reference sequence). The CDR3: CASSLRDRGLAFF. The CDR3 nucleotides are TGTGCCAGTAGTCTACGGGACAGGGGTCTCGCTTTCTTT.

J is TRBJ2-2 and V is TRBV5-4; D is uncertain. Trimming pared 0 bases from V and 7 bases from J, leaving 10 bases between. The CDR3 covers 14 residues. CDR1 is SGHNT and CDR2 is YYREEE in the germline V gene (reference sequence). The CDR3 is CASSLDLIGGELFF. The CDR3 DNA reads as TGTGCCAGCAGCTTGGACCTCATTGGCGGGGAGCTGTTTTTT.

V usage is TRBV2 and J usage is TRBJ1-3; TRBD1 is a possible D gene (6 bases). V lost 7 bases and J lost 9, with 16 bases in between. The CDR3 length is 13 residues. Looked up from germline, CDR1 is SNHLY and CDR2 is FYNNEI. This CDR3 reads CASTGVRGSTIYF. Written as DNA, the CDR3 is TGTGCCAGCACAGGGGTCAGGGGTAGCACCATATATTTT.

This clone was seen just once. The gene calls are TRBV18 and TRBJ1-2, with 8 nucleotides matching TRBD1. Germline loops: CDR1 KGHSH, CDR2 LQKENI. V lost 5 bases to trimming and J lost 0 bases; unmatched junction nucleotides: 8. The CDR3 covers 16 residues. CDR3 nucleotide sequence: TGTGCCAGCTCATCGCCCGGGACAGGCCCTAACTATGGCTACACCTTC. Protein: CASSSPGTGPNYGYTF.

The chain carries TRBV9 and TRBJ1-5; 10 bases are a match to TRBD1. CDR1 and CDR2 from the germline V gene are SGDLS and YYNGEE. V trimming: 8 bases; J trimming: 6 bases; junction bases outside the gene matches: 26. The CDR3 loop spans 20 amino acids. The CDR3, as DNA: TGTGCCAGACCCGGAGGTAGGTTGGGGACAGGGGATATCGATACTCAGCCCCAGCATTTT. Translating gives CARPGGRLGTGDIDTQPQHF.

The J gene is TRBJ1-1, the V gene TRBV4-3; D is perhaps TRBD1 (5 bases). The germline CDR1 and CDR2 sequences are LGHNA and YSLEER. V lost 2 bases, J lost 4 bases, and 11 bases lay in between. The CDR3 is 14 amino acids. CDR3 coding DNA: TGCGCCAGCAGCCAAACAGGAGTAGTCACTGAAGCTTTCTTT. It specifies CASSQTGVVTEAFF.

J is TRBJ1-2 and V is TRBV6-1, with D perhaps TRBD1 (5 bases). Germline lookup yields CDR1 MNHNS and CDR2 SASEGT. This CDR3 has 15 residues. V was cut by 3 bases and J by 2 bases, with 13 bases left in between. The CDR3 sequence is CASSEGGTNNYGYTF. The CDR3 nucleotides are TGTGCCAGCAGTGAGGGGGGGACTAACAACTATGGCTACACCTTC.

The chain couples TRBV25-1 to TRBJ2-2; 9 nucleotides align to TRBD1. CDR1 is MGHDK and CDR2 is SYGVNS in the germline V gene. V gave up 7 bases and J gave up 0 bases; unmatched junction bases: 3. There are 15 residues in the CDR3. CDR3 DNA: TGTGCCAGCACACAGGGGGCATCGAACACCGGGGAGCTGTTTTTT. This sequence encodes CASTQGASNTGELFF.

The rearrangement joins TRBV7-9 to TRBJ1-5; weak D call: TRBD1 (5 bases). There are 12 residues in the CDR3. The V and J ends lost 2 bases and 6 bases respectively, with 5 bases between them. In germline, CDR1 is SEHNR, CDR2 FQNEAQ (reference sequence). The DNA for the CDR3 is TGTGCCAGCAGCTTAACAGGTCAGCCCCAGCATTTT. Its protein product is CASSLTGQPQHF.

V usage is TRBV6-4 and J usage is TRBJ2-1; 8 bases map to TRBD1. The V segment lost 5 bases and the J segment 4 bases; nucleotides outside the gene matches: 4. The CDR3 loop spans 14 amino acids. Germline CDR1 and CDR2: MRHNA and SNTAGT. The CDR3 loop reads CASSRQGPYNEQFF. As DNA, the CDR3 is TGTGCCAGCAGTCGACAGGGGCCGTACAATGAGCAGTTCTTC.

The table lists this clone with a count of one. The rearrangement uses TRBV11-2 and TRBJ1-5, with D perhaps TRBD1 (5 bases). Germline CDR1 SGHAT, CDR2 FQNNGV. V lost 0 bases and J 6 bases, leaving 12 bases between the germline ends. The CDR3 runs 15 residues. In nucleotides, the CDR3 is TGTGCCAGCAGCTTAGATCTAGGGGTACCTCAGCCCCAGCATTTT. Its translation: CASSLDLGVPQPQHF.

This clone is a singleton in its sample. The J gene is TRBJ2-7, the V gene TRBV4-3; D might be TRBD1 or TRBD2, each matching 6 bases. Germline V gives CDR1 LGHNA, CDR2 YSLEER. This CDR3 is built from 15 residues. V lost 0 bases and J 5 bases, leaving 14 bases between the germline ends. The CDR3 sequence is CASSQDWGARDEQYF. In DNA form, the CDR3 reads TGCGCCAGCAGCCAAGATTGGGGGGCTCGAGACGAGCAGTACTTC.

This chain connects TRBV27 to TRBJ2-3; D call uncertain. The CDR3 length is 13 residues. V lost 8 bases and J 2 bases, leaving 11 bases between the germline ends. Germline CDR1 and CDR2: MNHEY and SMNVEV (reference sequence). The CDR3 loop is CASARGSTDTQYF. CDR3 sequence (DNA): TGTGCCAGCGCCCGTGGGTCCACAGATACGCAGTATTTT.

V and J are TRBV5-4 and TRBJ2-1, with D tentatively TRBD1 (6 bases). V lost 3 bases and J lost 3, with 16 bases in between. CDR1 is SGHNT and CDR2 is YYREEE in the germline V gene (reference sequence). This CDR3 has 16 amino acids. In DNA form, the CDR3 reads TGTGCCAGCAGCTCCTGGGGCGAGGGGGACTACAATGAGCAGTTCTTC. As protein: CASSSWGEGDYNEQFF. Based on the CDR3 plus reference TRBV5-4 and TRBJ2-1, the full variable domain is ETGVTQSPTHLIKTRGQQVTLRCSSQSGHNTVSWYQQALGQGPQFIFQYYREEENGRGNFPPRFSGLQFPNYSSELNVNALELDDSALYLCASSSWGEGDYNEQFFGPGTRLTVL.

A remark on this clone: Other DNA variants within this sample encode the same CDR3. The CDR3 nucleotides are TGTGCCAGCTCACCGCCGATTGCGGGATCACCCCTCCACTTT. It translates to CASSPPIAGSPLHF. The chain links TRBV18 to TRBJ1-6, with D unclear. Germline CDR1 is KGHSH and CDR2 is LQKENI. V was clipped by 3 bases and J by 10 bases, with 13 bases between them. The CDR3 extends over 14 amino acids.

The rearrangement joins TRBV6-5 to TRBJ2-1; 13 bases map to TRBD2. Unmatched junction bases numbered 8, after V lost 2 bases and J lost 10 bases. Germline V gene sequence: CDR1 MNHEY, CDR2 SVGAGI. There are 16 residues in the CDR3. CDR3 sequence reads: CASSYNGLAGVEEQFF. The DNA of the CDR3 is TGTGCCAGCAGTTACAACGGACTAGCGGGGGTAGAAGAGCAGTTCTTC.

This chain connects TRBV7-9 to TRBJ2-5; a weak D match, TRBD2 (5 bases). Germline-derived CDR1 and CDR2 are SEHNR and FQNEAQ (reference sequence). Trimming removed 5 bases from V and 5 bases from J, with 12 bases in between. The CDR3 has 13 amino acids. CDR3 amino acids: CASSTGIGETQYF. In nucleotides, the CDR3 is TGTGCCAGCAGCACCGGGATTGGGGAGACCCAGTACTTC.

CDR3 in amino acids: CASSQDQGTGDHGYTF. The CDR3 DNA reads as TGTGCCAGCAGCCAAGATCAGGGGACAGGGGATCACGGCTACACCTTC. This chain joins TRBV7-2 and TRBJ1-2; 10 positions agree with TRBD1. Per the germline V gene, CDR1 is SGHTA and CDR2 is FQGNSA. V lost 5 bases, J lost 8 bases, and 14 bases stayed unmatched. The CDR3 runs 16 residues.

The rearrangement uses TRBV19 and TRBJ1-6; maybe TRBD1 (5 bases). The CDR3 runs to 14 residues. The V and J ends lost 7 bases and 7 bases respectively, with 14 bases between them. Looked up from germline, CDR1 is LNHDA and CDR2 is SQIVND (reference sequence). CDR3 sequence reads: CASKTTGPNSPLHF. The CDR3 nucleotides are TGTGCCAGTAAAACTACAGGTCCGAATTCACCCCTCCACTTT.

Regarding this clone: A read error may account for a junction end that differs from germline. The V and J genes are TRBV5-4 and TRBJ1-1; D not resolved. Germline CDR1 SGHNT, CDR2 YYREEE (reference sequence). The CDR3 extends over 13 amino acids. CDR3 coding DNA: TGTGCCAGCACCTTGGGTGGGAAAGTCGAAGCTTTCTTT. It encodes CASTLGGKVEAFF.

The V and J genes are TRBV10-3 and TRBJ2-5; D is ambiguous. CDR3 length equals 11 residues. Germline CDR1 reads ENHRY; CDR2 reads SYGVKD. The V and J ends lost 0 bases and 5 bases respectively, with 1 base between them. The CDR3 sequence is CAISESETQYF. The CDR3 DNA is TGTGCCATCAGTGAGTCCGAGACCCAGTACTTC.